This TCR beta chain derives from a study of T cell changes during pregnancy in multiple sclerosis. The CDR3 has 14 amino acids. CDR1 is GTSNPN, CDR2 SVGIG, per germline (reference sequence). After removal of 3 bases from V and 5 bases from J, the junction contained 9 bases not matched to a gene. Repertoires were generated with immunoSEQ multiplex PCR, while TCRdb's copy carries only in-frame clones and drops some. The table has approximately 88,000 clones, about 96% seen once; the top ten hold around 1%. The V call is TRBV30, the J call TRBJ2-5; the match to TRBD1 covers 7 bases. The receptor's source is a female donor with multiple sclerosis, enrolled in a pregnancy study. The sample was peripheral blood, taken in the second trimester of pregnancy. Here the CDR3 DNA reads TGTGCCTGGAGCCTGGGACAGACGGTCGAGACCCAGTACTTC. Amino acids: CAWSLGQTVETQYF.